This T cell receptor beta chain came from a study of OX40 agonist ivuxolimab in advanced cancers. Overall study: Every 2 weeks, patients got intravenous ivuxolimab at one of six dose levels (0.01-10 mg/kg). Points from the study as a whole: Clonal expansion in partial responders at 0.1-3.0 mg/kg ranked among the lowest.

Comments on this clone: Its matching antigen is unknown.

CDR3 size: 14 residues. V was shortened by 7 bases and J by 2 bases, with 14 bases between the two germline ends. The germline V gene encodes CDR1 SGHAT and CDR2 FQNNGV. The protocol was immunoSEQ multiplex PCR, while the TCRdb copy is restricted to in-frame clones and leaves out a portion. The sample lists about 70,000 clones; approximately 80% were seen once. The sequenced sample was CD4+ or CD8+ T cells sorted from blood, obtained in a trial of the OX40 agonist ivuxolimab. The chain combines TRBV11-2 with TRBJ1-2; D possibly corresponds to TRBD1 (5 bases). This sequence originates from an adult with an advanced solid tumor such as melanoma, head and neck, liver or kidney cancer. CDR3 in amino acids: CASTFGGGNYGYTF. The CDR3 coding sequence is TGTGCCAGCACCTTTGGGGGGGGAAACTATGGCTACACCTTC.